The 2 T cell receptor beta chains presented below share a single source sample, sequenced in a study of blood T cell repertoires in COVID-19. Generated by immunoSEQ multiplex PCR, the TCRdb table keeps only in-frame clones and is missing some. The repertoire consists of roughly 280,000 clones, with approximately 87% occurring once and the leading ten covering about 4.6%. Sequenced material: peripheral blood. These TCRs come from a man in his sixties who had recovered from COVID-19.

The J gene is TRBJ2-5, the V gene TRBV30; 7 bases are shared with TRBD1. After removal of 0 bases from V and 0 bases from J, the junction contained 10 bases not matched to a gene. This CDR3 region has 17 residues. Germline V gene data show CDR1 as GTSNPN and CDR2 as SVGIG (reference sequence). The CDR3 bases are TGTGCCTGGAGTGTATCGGGGCCCACAGGGGACCAAGAGACCCAGTACTTC. This gives the protein CAWSVSGPTGDQETQYF.

The chain employs TRBV29-1 and TRBJ2-1, with 8 bases fitting TRBD2. V lost 8 bases and J lost 2; bases outside the gene matches: 11. This CDR3 has 15 amino acids. Germline V gene data show CDR1 as SQVTM and CDR2 as ANQGSEA. The chain's CDR3 is CSIPAGGRPYNEQFF. CDR3 DNA sequence: TGCAGCATCCCGGCCGGCGGGAGGCCCTACAATGAGCAGTTCTTC.